The subject of this entry is one T cell receptor beta chain. Antigen unknown. These data belong to a study of early stage breast cancer tumors. About the study: Among around 12 ER+/PR+/HER2- tumors, eight were ductal, four lobular. Each sample averaged approximately 9.9-fold read coverage.

Trimming at V came to 5 bases and at J to 5 bases, leaving 20 bases not matched to a gene. In germline, CDR1 is MGHRA, CDR2 YSYEKL. The CDR3 consists of 18 residues. Regarding the study as a whole: Enriched TCRB sequences shared across patients were mostly commonly generated sequences.

Each sample had two DNA replicates, roughly 0.48 ug blood or roughly 1.5 ug tissue. Sequencing was performed with immunoSEQ multiplex PCR; in TCRdb, only in-frame clones are kept and a portion is missing. The data show tens of thousands of clones, approximately 80% seen once. This sequence originates from a person between 55 and 70 years old with breast cancer. The rearrangement uses TRBV4-1 and TRBJ2-5, with 7 bases lining up with TRBD1. The source material was blood. The CDR3 nucleotides read TGCGCCAGCAGCTACTCGTTAGAGGGGGCGCGACCGCAGGAGACCCAGTACTTC. It codes for CASSYSLEGARPQETQYF.